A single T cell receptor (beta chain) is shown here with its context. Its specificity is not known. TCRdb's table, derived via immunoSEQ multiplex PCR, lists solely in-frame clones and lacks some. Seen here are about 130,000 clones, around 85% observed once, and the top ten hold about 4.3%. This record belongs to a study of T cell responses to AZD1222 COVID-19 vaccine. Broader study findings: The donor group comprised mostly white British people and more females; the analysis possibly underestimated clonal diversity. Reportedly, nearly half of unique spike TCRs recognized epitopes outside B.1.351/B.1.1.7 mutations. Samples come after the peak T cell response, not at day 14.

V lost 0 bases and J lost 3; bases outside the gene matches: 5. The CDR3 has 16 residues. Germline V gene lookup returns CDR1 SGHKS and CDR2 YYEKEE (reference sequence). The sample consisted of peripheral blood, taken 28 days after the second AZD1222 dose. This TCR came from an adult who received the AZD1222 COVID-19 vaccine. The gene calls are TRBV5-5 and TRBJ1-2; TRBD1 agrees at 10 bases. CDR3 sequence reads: CASSLVRGTGDYGYTF. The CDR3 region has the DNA TGTGCCAGCAGCTTGGTCCGTGGGACAGGGGACTATGGCTACACCTTC.